The 21 T cell receptor beta chains below all came from one sample that was sequenced in a study of T cell responses to AZD1222 COVID-19 vaccine. The assay was immunoSEQ multiplex PCR, and TCRdb's table has in-frame clones only and misses some. Counted here are 120,000 or so clones, about 88% occurring once; the ten biggest clones make up approximately 30%. The sample consisted of peripheral blood, taken on day 0 of AZD1222 vaccination. These receptors were taken from an adult in good health.

The V and J genes are TRBV5-4 and TRBJ1-1, with D perhaps TRBD1 (6 bases). From germline, CDR1 is SGHNT and CDR2 YYREEE (reference sequence). Between the trimmed V and J ends, which lost 0 bases and 8 bases, there was a span of 17 bases. The CDR3 extends over 15 amino acids. As DNA, the CDR3 is TGTGCCAGCAGCTTGGCTCTGTCTCGAACAGGGGAAGCTTTCTTT. Amino acid sequence: CASSLALSRTGEAFF.

This chain connects TRBV5-1 to TRBJ2-7; 8 nucleotides agree with TRBD1. V shed 4 bases, J shed 3 bases, and the junction held 6 bases outside the gene matches. The CDR3 contains 14 residues. Germline V gene lookup returns CDR1 SGHRS and CDR2 YFSETQ. CDR3: CASSMDRENYEQYF. The CDR3 DNA sequence: TGCGCCAGCAGCATGGACAGGGAAAACTACGAGCAGTACTTC.

A single count supports this clone. CDR3 sequence reads: CASSIDTGEKLFF. CDR3 DNA sequence: TGTGCCAGTAGTATAGACACGGGAGAAAAACTGTTTTTT. This sequence joins TRBV19 and TRBJ1-4, with unresolved D. This CDR3 has 13 amino acids. The V end was cut by 0 bases, the J end by 8 bases, with 7 bases between. CDR1 is LNHDA, CDR2 SQIVND, per germline (reference sequence).

The chain links TRBV3-1 (or the pseudogene TRBV3-2) to TRBJ2-2; a weak D match, TRBD1 (6 bases). The V gene's germline CDR1 is LGHDT and CDR2 YNNKEL (reference sequence). With 4 bases removed from V and 4 bases from J, the gap between germline ends came to 16 bases. This CDR3 contains 16 residues. For the CDR3, the DNA is TGTGCCAGCAGCCCTATAACACAGGGACCCACCGGGGAGCTGTTTTTT. This translates into CASSPITQGPTGELFF.

The chain recombines TRBV6-2 or TRBV6-3 with TRBJ2-3, with 12 bases matching TRBD2. V was clipped by 2 bases and J by 6 bases; unmatched bases: 18. CDR3 size: 20 residues. Germline lookup yields CDR1 MNHEY and CDR2 SVGEGT. CDR3 amino acids: CASSYEGPETSGRRGDTQYF. The CDR3 DNA is TGTGCCAGCAGTTACGAAGGGCCCGAGACTAGCGGGAGAAGAGGGGATACGCAGTATTTT.

This chain joins TRBV16 and TRBJ1-5; 7 positions match TRBD1. Trimming at V came to 3 bases and at J to 3 bases, leaving 11 bases not matched to a gene. Per germline, CDR1 KGHSY and CDR2 FQNENV. CDR3 length: 17 residues. DNA of the CDR3: TGTGCCAGCAGCCACCTTAGGACAGGCGAACCCAATCAGCCCCAGCATTTT. Protein: CASSHLRTGEPNQPQHF. Full variable domain (rest looked up from reference TRBV16 and TRBJ1-5): GEEVAQTPKHLVRGEGQKAKLYCAPIKGHSYVFWYQQVLKNEFKFLISFQNENVFDETGMPKERFSAKCLPNSPCSLEIQATKLEDSAVYFCASSHLRTGEPNQPQHFGDGTRLSIL.

This sequence joins TRBV5-1 and TRBJ2-2, with TRBD2 matching over 9 bases. The length of the CDR3 is 18 residues. V lost 4 bases, J lost 4 bases, and 14 bases stayed unmatched. Germline CDR1 reads SGHRS; CDR2 reads YFSETQ. The CDR3 reads CASSASGNARRGTGELFF. In DNA, the CDR3 is TGCGCCAGCAGCGCTAGCGGGAACGCCAGACGGGGCACCGGGGAGCTGTTTTTT.

V and J are TRBV20-1 and TRBJ1-1; no clear D. The CDR3 is 11 residues long. V was clipped by 7 bases and J by 0 bases, with 6 bases between them. Looked up from germline, CDR1 is DFQATT and CDR2 is SNEGSKA (reference sequence). CDR3 in DNA: TGCAGTGGGGCCATGAACACTGAAGCTTTCTTT. This encodes CSGAMNTEAFF.

Regarding this clone: At the DNA level, this CDR3 is encoded by other sequences in the same sample as well. The V and J genes are TRBV2 and TRBJ1-4; perhaps TRBD1 as D (5 bases). Trimming took 4 bases from V and 8 from J, leaving 11 bases between them. CDR1 SNHLY and CDR2 FYNNEI come from the germline V gene. This CDR3 spans 13 amino acids. CDR3 nucleotide sequence: TGTGCCAGCAGTGGGCAGGGACGGGAAAAACTGTTTTTT. It codes for CASSGQGREKLFF.

The rearrangement links TRBV10-3 to TRBJ2-3, with D possibly matching TRBD2 (5 bases). The CDR3 contains 13 residues. Deletions cut 6 bases from V and 1 base from J, with 8 bases between. Germline CDR1 ENHRY, CDR2 SYGVKD. The CDR3 loop is CAISALGTDTQYF. The CDR3 DNA is TGTGCCATCAGCGCACTAGGCACAGATACGCAGTATTTT.

The V call is TRBV3-1 (or the pseudogene TRBV3-2), the J call TRBJ1-1; 10 nucleotides line up with TRBD1. The V and J ends lost 1 base and 5 bases, in that order; junction bases with no gene match: 1. Germline values: CDR1 LGHDT, CDR2 YNNKEL (reference sequence). There are 14 residues in the CDR3. The CDR3 sequence is CASSQGGQGTEAFF. The CDR3 coding sequence is TGTGCCAGCAGCCAAGGGGGACAGGGGACTGAAGCTTTCTTT.

V is TRBV3-1 (or the pseudogene TRBV3-2) and J is TRBJ1-2; 8 positions agree with TRBD1. After removal of 1 base from V and 0 bases from J, the junction contained 1 base not matched to a gene. Germline V gene sequence: CDR1 LGHDT, CDR2 YNNKEL (reference sequence). The CDR3 contains 15 residues. The CDR3 loop is CASSQGTGSNYGYTF. CDR3 bases: TGTGCCAGCAGCCAAGGGACAGGGTCTAACTATGGCTACACCTTC.

The chain is built from TRBV18 and TRBJ2-7, with a possible D match to TRBD2 (6 bases). The germline V gene has CDR1 KGHSH and CDR2 LQKENI. The ends were cut back, 4 bases at V and 6 bases at J, with 7 bases in the middle. This CDR3 spans 11 amino acids. Here the CDR3 reads CASSREVEQYF. For the CDR3, the DNA is TGTGCCAGCTCACGGGAGGTCGAGCAGTACTTC.

The chain carries TRBV6-2 or TRBV6-3 and TRBJ1-2; D gene ambiguous. V dropped 1 base and J dropped 4 bases, with 10 bases sitting between them. Germline loops: CDR1 MNHEY, CDR2 SVGEGT. CDR3 length: 14 amino acids. CDR3 in amino acids: CASSYYSETYGYTF. CDR3 DNA sequence: TGTGCCAGCAGTTACTATTCGGAGACCTATGGCTACACCTTC.

The chain has TRBV27 and TRBJ1-5; 7 bases are a match to TRBD1. The CDR3 consists of 15 residues. CDR1 and CDR2 (germline): MNHEY, SMNVEV (reference sequence). With V trimmed by 5 bases and J by 5 bases, 9 bases remained unmatched. The CDR3 protein is CASSKLTGPDQPQHF. The DNA for the CDR3 is TGTGCCAGCAGTAAACTGACAGGGCCCGATCAGCCCCAGCATTTT.

This clone appeared a single time. V is TRBV5-1 and J is TRBJ2-1, with TRBD1 matching 7 bases. CDR3 size: 17 residues. Germline CDR1 is SGHRS and CDR2 is YFSETQ. V gave up 1 base and J gave up 10 bases; unmatched junction bases: 17. The CDR3 is CASSLSGTAAYYREQFF. The CDR3, as DNA: TGCGCCAGCAGCTTGTCTGGGACAGCCGCCTACTATAGAGAGCAGTTCTTC. Variable domain in full (rest from reference TRBV5-1 and TRBJ2-1): KAGVTQTPRYLIKTRGQQVTLSCSPISGHRSVSWYQQTPGQGLQFLFEYFSETQRNKGNFPGRFSGRQFSNSRSEMNVSTLELGDSALYLCASSLSGTAAYYREQFFGPGTRLTVL.

V and J are TRBV19 and TRBJ1-5, with no clear D. V was pared by 3 bases and J by 4 bases, with 10 bases between. The CDR3 spans 14 residues. Per the germline V gene, CDR1 is LNHDA and CDR2 is SQIVND (reference sequence). In DNA, the CDR3 is TGTGCCAGTAGTATGCGGGTTGGGAATCAGCCCCAGCATTTT. This codes for CASSMRVGNQPQHF.

Here the CDR3 DNA reads TGTGCCAGCAGCTTAGCGAGTCGTGGTCTGGGGGAGACCCAGTACTTC. Its translation: CASSLASRGLGETQYF. The chain carries TRBV7-9 and TRBJ2-5; D gene ambiguous. The CDR3 extends over 16 amino acids. The V and J ends lost 0 bases and 5 bases respectively, with 16 bases between them. Germline CDR1 SEHNR, CDR2 FQNEAQ (reference sequence).

In regard to this clone: The sample contains more than one DNA sequence encoding this CDR3. This sequence joins TRBV7-9 and TRBJ2-7; D possibly corresponds to TRBD2 (5 bases). Trimming shortened V by 8 bases and J by 0 bases, and 8 bases separated the two germline ends. Germline V gene sequence: CDR1 SEHNR, CDR2 FQNEAQ (reference sequence). This CDR3 region has 12 residues. The CDR3 is CASGGSSYEQYF. DNA for the CDR3: TGTGCCAGCGGCGGGTCCTCCTACGAGCAGTACTTC.

The chain combines TRBV7-2 with TRBJ2-6; D is unresolved. The germline CDR1 and CDR2 sequences are SGHTA and FQGNSA. The CDR3 runs 14 residues. Deletions cut 3 bases from V and 0 bases from J, with 3 bases between. The CDR3 reads CASSLDSGANVLTF. The CDR3 region has the DNA TGTGCCAGCAGCTTGGACTCTGGGGCCAACGTCCTGACTTTC.

The rearrangement uses TRBV7-9 and TRBJ1-2, with D unresolved. CDR1 and CDR2 from the germline V gene are SEHNR and FQNEAQ (reference sequence). Trimming removed 5 bases from V and 2 bases from J, with 6 bases in between. The CDR3 covers 12 residues. In DNA, the CDR3 is TGTGCCAGCAGCCCGGACAACTATGGCTACACCTTC. It encodes CASSPDNYGYTF.